This T cell receptor beta chain was found in a study of cytomegalovirus exposure and HLA in healthy donors. The study ran its PCR with 60 Vbeta and 13 Jbeta primers. TCRdb keeps only in-frame clones here, not all; method: immunoSEQ multiplex PCR. Counted here are some 190,000 clones, over 65% occurring once; the ten biggest clones make up about 3.5%. The CDR3 has 14 residues. CDR1 and CDR2 (germline): ENHRY, SYGVKD. The V and J ends lost 6 bases and 1 base respectively, with 12 bases between them. The table lists this clone with a few counts. The sequencing sample was made of PBMCs. The TCR sequence derives from a man between 40 and 49 years old in good health and CMV-seropositive. This chain connects TRBV10-3 to TRBJ1-1, with D tentatively TRBD1 (6 bases). The CDR3 region is CAISRQDPNTEAFF. In nucleotides, the CDR3 is TGTGCCATCAGCCGACAGGACCCGAACACTGAAGCTTTCTTT.